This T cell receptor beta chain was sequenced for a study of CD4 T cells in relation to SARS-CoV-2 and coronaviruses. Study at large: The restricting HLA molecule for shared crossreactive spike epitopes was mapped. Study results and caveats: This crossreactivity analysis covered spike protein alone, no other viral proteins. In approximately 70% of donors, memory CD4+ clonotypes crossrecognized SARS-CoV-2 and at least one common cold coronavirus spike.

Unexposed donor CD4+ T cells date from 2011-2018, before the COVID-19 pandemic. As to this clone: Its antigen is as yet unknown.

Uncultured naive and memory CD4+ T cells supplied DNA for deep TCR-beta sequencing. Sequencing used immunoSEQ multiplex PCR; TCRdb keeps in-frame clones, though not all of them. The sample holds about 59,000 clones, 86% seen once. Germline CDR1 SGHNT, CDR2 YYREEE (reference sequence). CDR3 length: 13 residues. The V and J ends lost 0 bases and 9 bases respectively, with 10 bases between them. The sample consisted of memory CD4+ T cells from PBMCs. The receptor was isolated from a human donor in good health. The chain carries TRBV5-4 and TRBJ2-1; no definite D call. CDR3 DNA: TGTGCCAGCAGCTTGGAGAGGTCGGCTGAGCAGTTCTTC. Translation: CASSLERSAEQFF.